What follows describes a single T cell receptor (beta chain). Seattle cases were enrolled at active infection and followed longitudinally. V lost 1 base and J 5 bases, leaving 11 bases between the germline ends. The V gene's germline CDR1 is SGHAT and CDR2 FQNNGV. This CDR3 comprises 14 residues. The sample belongs to a study of blood T cell repertoires in COVID-19. Measured with immunoSEQ multiplex PCR; TCRdb has only the in-frame clones, and not every one. In the table there are some 300,000 clones, just under 90% of which are singletons. This receptor was taken from a woman aged 45-59 years with COVID-19, enrolled during active disease. Specimen: peripheral blood. The chain is built from TRBV11-2 and TRBJ2-5; D is perhaps TRBD2 (6 bases). The chain's CDR3 is CASSLGVSGETQYF. In DNA form, the CDR3 reads TGTGCCAGCAGCTTAGGGGTGAGCGGGGAGACCCAGTACTTC.